A single T cell receptor (beta chain) is shown here with its context. What it recognizes is unknown. The sample belongs to a study of T cells after yellow fever vaccination. Overall study results and limits: A faster peak, day 5 versus 15, was reached by the weaker secondary response.

TCRdb re-analysed the 5' RACE reads in MiXCR, keeping a single row per CDR3 protein. The table shows around 250,000 distinct CDR3 sequences, with around 4.9% occurring only once. The V and J ends lost 3 bases and 2 bases respectively, with 17 bases between them. Per germline, CDR1 MGHRA and CDR2 YSYEKL. CDR3 size: 17 residues. The sequence derives from a man in his late teens or twenties who received the YFV17D yellow fever vaccine. The chain links TRBV4-1 to TRBJ2-1, with D possibly TRBD1 on 7 matching bases. The sample here was CD4+ T cells sorted from PBMCs, taken on the day of the yellow fever booster vaccination. CDR3 in amino acids: CASSQPPDREAYNEQFF. CDR3 nucleotide sequence: TGCGCCAGCAGCCAGCCGCCTGACAGGGAGGCCTACAATGAGCAGTTCTTC.